This record concerns one T cell receptor beta chain sequence. This clonotype was counted many times. Its cognate antigen has yet to be identified. No base quality information exists; no much larger clone differs at one position. The germline V and J ends show losses of 9 bases and 12 bases respectively, and no gene match explains 9 bases of the junction. The germline V gene (reference sequence) provides CDR1 MNHNY and CDR2 SVGAGI. The CDR3, from cysteine to phenylalanine, totals 13 residues. Only CDR3 DNA is held: 39 bases, read in frame from base 1. The data stem from a study of CD8 T cells in ankylosing spondylitis (TCRdb year 2017). Turning to the overall study: The study profiled T cell receptor beta repertoires in healthy donors and ankylosing spondylitis patients to find disease-linked TCR variants. The full study cohort comprised around 25 ankylosing spondylitis patients and approximately 100 healthy donors. Samples of peripheral blood were taken, and for ankylosing spondylitis patients, synovial fluid was collected as well. Points the paper makes about the study in general: Some TCR beta motif variants had previously been reported in synovial fluid and blood of reactive arthritis patients, which suggested common disease-initiation mechanisms. According to the report, matched synovial fluid samples from ankylosing spondylitis patients were significantly enriched for the disease-linked clones. In peripheral blood, the disease-linked clones were found at relatively low frequencies and had a CD8+ phenotype. Blood from ankylosing spondylitis patients appeared to be characterized by a TCR beta motif made up of several highly homologous amino acid variants.

The sequencing machine was an Illumina HiSeq 2500. Quantitative 5'-RACE with molecular barcodes was used to prepare TCR beta libraries. Per the source publication's procedure: To identify disease-linked TCR variants, a new computational method was used, one built on a probabilistic model of VDJ rearrangement. The public reads were reanalyzed by TCRdb: fastp trimming at Q25, MiXCR alignment, in-frame beta chains only. Every distinct CDR3 protein forms one entry, paired with its most common genes and DNA. The V and J calls shown here were made by TCRdb, not taken from the authors' results. This sample is represented by 450,000 to 550,000 distinct CDR3 sequences; 5.3% of them were singletons. 3% to 4.5% of the sample belongs to the ten largest clones.

This TCR was sampled from a male donor with ankylosing spondylitis. Sequenced input: blood, either unsorted or a sorted T cell fraction (not recorded which). The chain is made from TRBV6-6 and TRBJ2-1; 12 central bases correspond to TRBD2. CDR3 reads: CASSASGREGQFF. In nucleotides, the sequence is TGTGCCAGTTCCGCTAGCGGGAGGGAGGGGCAGTTCTTC.